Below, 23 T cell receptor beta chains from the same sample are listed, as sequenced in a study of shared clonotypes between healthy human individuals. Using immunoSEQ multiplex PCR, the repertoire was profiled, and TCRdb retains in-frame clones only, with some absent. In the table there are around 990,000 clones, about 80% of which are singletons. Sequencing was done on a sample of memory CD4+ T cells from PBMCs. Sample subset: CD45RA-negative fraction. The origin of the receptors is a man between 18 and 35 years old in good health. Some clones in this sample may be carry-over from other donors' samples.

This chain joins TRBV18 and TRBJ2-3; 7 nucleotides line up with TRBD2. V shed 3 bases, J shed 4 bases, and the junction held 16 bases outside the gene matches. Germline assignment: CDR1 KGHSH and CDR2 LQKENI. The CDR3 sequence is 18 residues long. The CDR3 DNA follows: TGTGCCAGCTCACCTACAAGCGGGACGAACCTCAACCCAGATACGCAGTATTTT. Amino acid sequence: CASSPTSGTNLNPDTQYF.

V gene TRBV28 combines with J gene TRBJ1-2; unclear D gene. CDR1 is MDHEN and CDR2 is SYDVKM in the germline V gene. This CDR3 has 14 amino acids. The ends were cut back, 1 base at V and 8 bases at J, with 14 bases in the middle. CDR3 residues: CASSLYRLGNGYTF. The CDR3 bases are TGTGCCAGCAGTTTATATCGTCTAGGAAACGGCTACACCTTC.

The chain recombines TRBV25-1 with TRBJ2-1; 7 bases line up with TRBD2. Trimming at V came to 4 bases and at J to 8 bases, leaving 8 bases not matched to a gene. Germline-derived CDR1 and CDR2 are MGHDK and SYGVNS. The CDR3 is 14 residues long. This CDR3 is CASSAGTMFHEQFF. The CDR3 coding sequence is TGTGCCAGCAGTGCCGGGACTATGTTTCATGAGCAGTTCTTC.

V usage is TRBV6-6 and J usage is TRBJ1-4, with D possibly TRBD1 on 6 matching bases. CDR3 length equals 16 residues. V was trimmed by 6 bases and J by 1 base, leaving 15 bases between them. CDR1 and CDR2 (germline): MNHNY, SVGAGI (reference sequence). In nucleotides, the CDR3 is TGTGCCAGCAGCTCAAAGGACAGCAAAACTAATGAAAAACTGTTTTTT. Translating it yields CASSSKDSKTNEKLFF.

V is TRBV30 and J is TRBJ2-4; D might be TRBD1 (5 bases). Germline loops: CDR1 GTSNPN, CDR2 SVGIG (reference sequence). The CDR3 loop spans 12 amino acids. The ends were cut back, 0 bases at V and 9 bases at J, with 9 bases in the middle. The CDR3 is CAWSVFDSIQYF. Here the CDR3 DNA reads TGTGCCTGGAGTGTATTTGACAGCATTCAGTACTTC.

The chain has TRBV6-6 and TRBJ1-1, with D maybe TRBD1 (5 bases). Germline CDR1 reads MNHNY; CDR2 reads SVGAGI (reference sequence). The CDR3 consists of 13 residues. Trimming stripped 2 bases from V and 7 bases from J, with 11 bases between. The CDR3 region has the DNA TGTGCCAGCAGTTACGGGGCAGACCGTGAAGCTTTCTTT. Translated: CASSYGADREAFF.

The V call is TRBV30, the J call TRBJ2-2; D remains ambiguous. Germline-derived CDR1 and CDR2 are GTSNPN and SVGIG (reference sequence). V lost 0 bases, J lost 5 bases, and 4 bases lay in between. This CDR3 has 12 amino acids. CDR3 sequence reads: CAWSVITGELFF. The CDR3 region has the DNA TGTGCCTGGAGTGTAATTACCGGGGAGCTGTTTTTT.

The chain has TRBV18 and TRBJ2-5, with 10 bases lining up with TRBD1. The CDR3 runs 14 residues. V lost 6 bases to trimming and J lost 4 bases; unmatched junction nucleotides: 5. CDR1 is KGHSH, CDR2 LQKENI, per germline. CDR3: CASSTGTGAETQYF. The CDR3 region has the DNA TGTGCCAGCTCCACCGGGACAGGGGCAGAGACCCAGTACTTC.

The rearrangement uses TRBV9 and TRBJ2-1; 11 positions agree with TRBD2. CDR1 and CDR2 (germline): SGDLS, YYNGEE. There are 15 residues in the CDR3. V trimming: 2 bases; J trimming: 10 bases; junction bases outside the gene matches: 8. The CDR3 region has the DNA TGTGCCAGCAGCGTTAGCGGGAGGGCCCCGGGGGAGCAGTTCTTC. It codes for CASSVSGRAPGEQFF.

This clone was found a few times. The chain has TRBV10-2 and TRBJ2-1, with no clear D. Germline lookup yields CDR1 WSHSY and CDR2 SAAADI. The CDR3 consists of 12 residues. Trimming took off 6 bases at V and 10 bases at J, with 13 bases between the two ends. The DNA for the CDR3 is TGCGCCAGCAGACCAATTCTGGGCGAGCAGTTCTTC. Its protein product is CASRPILGEQFF.

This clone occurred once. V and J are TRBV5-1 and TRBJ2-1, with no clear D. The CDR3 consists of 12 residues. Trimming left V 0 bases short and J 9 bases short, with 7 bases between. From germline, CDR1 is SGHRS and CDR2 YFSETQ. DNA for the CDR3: TGCGCCAGCAGCTTGGCCATCGGTGAGCAGTTCTTC. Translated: CASSLAIGEQFF.

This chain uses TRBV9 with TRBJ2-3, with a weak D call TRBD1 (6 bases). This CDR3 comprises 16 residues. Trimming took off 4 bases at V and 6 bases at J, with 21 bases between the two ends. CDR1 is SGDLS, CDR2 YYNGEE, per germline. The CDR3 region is CASSPPQGRPPDTQYF. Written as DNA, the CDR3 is TGTGCCAGCAGCCCCCCCCAGGGGCGCCCCCCGGATACGCAGTATTTT.

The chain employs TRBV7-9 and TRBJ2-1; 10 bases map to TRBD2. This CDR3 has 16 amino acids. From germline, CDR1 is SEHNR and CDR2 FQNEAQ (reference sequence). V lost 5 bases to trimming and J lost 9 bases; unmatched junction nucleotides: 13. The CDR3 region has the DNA TGTGCCAGCAGCAAAGCGCTAGCGGGAGTCACGGGTGAGCAGTTCTTC. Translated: CASSKALAGVTGEQFF.

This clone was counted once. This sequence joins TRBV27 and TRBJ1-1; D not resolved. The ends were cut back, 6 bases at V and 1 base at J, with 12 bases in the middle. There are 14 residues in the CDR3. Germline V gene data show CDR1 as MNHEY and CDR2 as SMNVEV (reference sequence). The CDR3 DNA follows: TGTGCCAGCAGGCAAATGGAGGGGAACACTGAAGCTTTCTTT. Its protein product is CASRQMEGNTEAFF.

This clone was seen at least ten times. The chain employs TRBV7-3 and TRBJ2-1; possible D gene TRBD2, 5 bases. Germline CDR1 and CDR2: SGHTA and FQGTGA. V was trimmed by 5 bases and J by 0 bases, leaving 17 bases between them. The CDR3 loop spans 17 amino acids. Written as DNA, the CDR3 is TGTGCCAGCAGCCCCCCTGAGAGCGGTGGCTCCTACAATGAGCAGTTCTTC. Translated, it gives CASSPPESGGSYNEQFF.

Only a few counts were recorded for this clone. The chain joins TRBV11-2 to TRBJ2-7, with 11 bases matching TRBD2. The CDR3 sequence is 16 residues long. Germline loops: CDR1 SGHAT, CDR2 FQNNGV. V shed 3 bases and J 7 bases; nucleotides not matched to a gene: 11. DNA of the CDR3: TGTGCCAGCAGCTTTATACCGGGACTAGCGGCGGGGGAGCAGTACTTC. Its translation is CASSFIPGLAAGEQYF.

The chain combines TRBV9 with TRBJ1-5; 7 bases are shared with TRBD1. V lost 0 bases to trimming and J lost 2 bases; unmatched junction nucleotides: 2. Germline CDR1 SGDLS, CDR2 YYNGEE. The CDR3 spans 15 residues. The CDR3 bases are TGTGCCAGCAGCGTAGGCACAGGGGGCAATCAGCCCCAGCATTTT. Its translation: CASSVGTGGNQPQHF. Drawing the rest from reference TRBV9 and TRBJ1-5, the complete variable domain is DSGVTQTPKHLITATGQRVTLRCSPRSGDLSVYWYQQSLDQGLQFLIQYYNGEERAKGNILERFSAQQFPDLHSELNLSSLELGDSALYFCASSVGTGGNQPQHFGDGTRLSIL.

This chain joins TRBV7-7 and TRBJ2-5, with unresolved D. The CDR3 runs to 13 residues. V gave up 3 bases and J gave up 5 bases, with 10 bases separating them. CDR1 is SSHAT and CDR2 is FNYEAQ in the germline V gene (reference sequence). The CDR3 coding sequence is TGTGCCAGCAGCTTCCAAATAGAGGAGACCCAGTACTTC. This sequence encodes CASSFQIEETQYF. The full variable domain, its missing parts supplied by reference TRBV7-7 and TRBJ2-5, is GAGVSQSPRYKVTKRGQDVTLRCDPISSHATLYWYQQALGQGPEFLTYFNYEAQPDKSGLPSDRFSAERPEGSISTLTIQRTEQRDSAMYRCASSFQIEETQYFGPGTRLLVL.

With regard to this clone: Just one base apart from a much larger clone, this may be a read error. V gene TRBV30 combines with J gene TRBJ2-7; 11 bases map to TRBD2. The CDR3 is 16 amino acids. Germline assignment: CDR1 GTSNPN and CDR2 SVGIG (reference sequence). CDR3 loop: CAWGLLAGGPSNEQYF. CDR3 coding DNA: TGTGCCTGGGGTCTTTTAGCGGGAGGGCCCTCCAACGAGCAGTACTTC.

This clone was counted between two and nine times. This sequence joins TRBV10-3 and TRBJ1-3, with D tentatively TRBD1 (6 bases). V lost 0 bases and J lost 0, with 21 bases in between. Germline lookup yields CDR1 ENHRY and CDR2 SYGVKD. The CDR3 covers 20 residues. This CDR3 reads CAISESRGLGNRASGNTIYF. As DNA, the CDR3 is TGTGCCATCAGTGAGTCACGTGGACTTGGAAACAGGGCCTCTGGAAACACCATATATTTT.

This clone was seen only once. The CDR3 sequence is CASSPNRVQTQYF. The CDR3 DNA reads TGTGCCAGCAGCCCGAACAGGGTCCAGACCCAGTACTTC. The rearrangement links TRBV13 to TRBJ2-5, with a weak D call TRBD1 (6 bases). Trimming removed 5 bases from V and 6 bases from J, with 13 bases in between. The CDR3 is 13 amino acids. CDR1 PRHDT and CDR2 FYEKMQ come from the germline V gene (reference sequence).

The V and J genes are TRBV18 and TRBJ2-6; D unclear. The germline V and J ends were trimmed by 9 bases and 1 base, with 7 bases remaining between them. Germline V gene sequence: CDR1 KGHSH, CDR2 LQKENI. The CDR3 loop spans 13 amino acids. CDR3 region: CASSESGANVLTF. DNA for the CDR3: TGTGCCAGTTCTGAGTCTGGGGCCAACGTCCTGACTTTC.

The CDR3 region has the DNA TGTGCCAGCAGCCAAGACGACTGGTTAAAGTCAGATACGCAGTATTTT. Amino acid sequence: CASSQDDWLKSDTQYF. This chain connects TRBV14 to TRBJ2-3; the D is unclear. Germline V gene sequence: CDR1 SGHDN, CDR2 FVKESK. The CDR3 has 16 residues. V was clipped by 0 bases and J by 4 bases, with 14 bases between them.